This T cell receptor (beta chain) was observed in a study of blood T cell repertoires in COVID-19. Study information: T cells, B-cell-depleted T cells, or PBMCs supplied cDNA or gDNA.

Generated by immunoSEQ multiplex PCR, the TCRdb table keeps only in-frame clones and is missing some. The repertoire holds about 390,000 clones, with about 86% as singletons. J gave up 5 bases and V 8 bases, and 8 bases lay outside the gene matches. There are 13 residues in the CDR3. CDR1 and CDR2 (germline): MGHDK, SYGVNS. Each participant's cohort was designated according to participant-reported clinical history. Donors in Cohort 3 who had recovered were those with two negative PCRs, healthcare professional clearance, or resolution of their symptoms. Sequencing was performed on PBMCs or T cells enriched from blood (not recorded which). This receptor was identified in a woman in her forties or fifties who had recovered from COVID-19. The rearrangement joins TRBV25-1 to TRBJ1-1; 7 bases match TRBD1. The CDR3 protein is CASQNRGLTEAFF. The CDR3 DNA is TGTGCCAGCCAAAACAGGGGATTGACTGAAGCTTTCTTT. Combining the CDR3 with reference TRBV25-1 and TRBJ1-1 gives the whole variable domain EADIYQTPRYLVIGTGKKITLECSQTMGHDKMYWYQQDPGMELHLIHYSYGVNSTEKGDLSSESTVSRIRTEHFPLTLESARPSHTSQYLCASQNRGLTEAFFGQGTRLTVV.